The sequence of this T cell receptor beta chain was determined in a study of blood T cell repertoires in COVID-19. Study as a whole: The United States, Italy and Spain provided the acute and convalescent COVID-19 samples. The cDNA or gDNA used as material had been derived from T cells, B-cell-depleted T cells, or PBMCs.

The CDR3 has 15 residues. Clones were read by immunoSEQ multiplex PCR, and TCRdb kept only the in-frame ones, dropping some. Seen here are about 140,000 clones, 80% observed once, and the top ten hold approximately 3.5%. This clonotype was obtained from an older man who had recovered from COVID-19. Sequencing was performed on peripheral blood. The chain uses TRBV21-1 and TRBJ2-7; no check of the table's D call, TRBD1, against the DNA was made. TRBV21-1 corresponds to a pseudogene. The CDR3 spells CASSQGYQSFYEQYF. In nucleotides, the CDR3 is TGTGCCAGCAGCCAAGGGTACCAGTCTTTCTACGAGCAGTACTTC.